The 24 T cell receptor beta chains given below trace back to one sample, sequenced in a study of blood T cell repertoires in COVID-19. Generated by immunoSEQ multiplex PCR, the TCRdb table keeps only in-frame clones and is missing some. The sample consists of approximately 110,000 clones, 65% to 85% of them appearing once. Input material: peripheral blood. These receptors all come from a woman aged 70-85 years with acute or convalescent COVID-19.

The chain joins TRBV3-1 (or the pseudogene TRBV3-2) to TRBJ2-5; 9 positions match TRBD1. V shed 1 base and J 3 bases; nucleotides not matched to a gene: 6. Germline-derived CDR1 and CDR2 are LGHDT and YNNKEL (reference sequence). The CDR3 is made up of 16 amino acids. The CDR3 sequence is CASSQAGQGVKETQYF. In DNA form, the CDR3 reads TGTGCCAGCAGCCAAGCGGGACAGGGAGTGAAAGAGACCCAGTACTTC.

V usage is TRBV2 and J usage is TRBJ2-1, with 9 bases lining up with TRBD1. Germline V gene lookup returns CDR1 SNHLY and CDR2 FYNNEI. The CDR3 covers 16 residues. V lost 2 bases and J lost 2; bases outside the gene matches: 4. The CDR3 nucleotides read TGTGCCAGCAGTGAAATTCGGACAGGGGCCTACAATGAGCAGTTCTTC. Its protein is CASSEIRTGAYNEQFF. Using reference TRBV2 and TRBJ2-1 for the parts outside the CDR3, the full variable domain is EPEVTQTPSHQVTQMGQEVILRCVPISNHLYFYWYRQILGQKVEFLVSFYNNEISEKSEIFDDQFSVERPDGSNFTLKIRSTKLEDSAMYFCASSEIRTGAYNEQFFGPGTRLTVL.

V and J are TRBV7-6 and TRBJ2-3, with D tentatively TRBD1 (5 bases). V lost 2 bases and J lost 3, with 15 bases in between. CDR3 length equals 16 residues. The germline V gene has CDR1 SGHVS and CDR2 FNYEAQ. CDR3 nucleotides: TGTGCCAGCAGCTTATCCCAGACAGAATTGACAGATACGCAGTATTTT. This sequence encodes CASSLSQTELTDTQYF. Complete variable domain (other parts from reference TRBV7-6 and TRBJ2-3): GAGVSQSPRYKVTKRGQDVALRCDPISGHVSLYWYRQALGQGPEFLTYFNYEAQQDKSGLPNDRFSAERPEGSISTLTIQRTEQRDSAMYRCASSLSQTELTDTQYFGPGTRLTVL.

This rearrangement joins TRBV7-2 to TRBJ1-2; possible D gene TRBD1, 5 bases. The CDR3 runs 15 residues. Per germline, CDR1 SGHTA and CDR2 FQGNSA. The V end lost 1 base, the J end lost 4 bases, and 13 bases lay between the germline ends. The CDR3 here is CASSLDRSAAYGYTF. CDR3 DNA: TGTGCCAGCAGCTTAGACAGGTCTGCTGCCTATGGCTACACCTTC.

The chain recombines TRBV6-5 with TRBJ1-6; 8 positions match TRBD1. After removal of 5 bases from V and 10 bases from J, the junction contained 7 bases not matched to a gene. The CDR3 is made up of 14 amino acids. Germline CDR1 MNHEY, CDR2 SVGAGI. The CDR3 spells CASSPDREVSPLHF. The DNA for the CDR3 is TGTGCCAGCAGTCCGGACAGGGAAGTGTCACCCCTCCACTTT.

The chain is built from TRBV5-4 and TRBJ1-5, with a tentative D call TRBD1 (6 bases). Trimming pared 6 bases from V and 4 bases from J, leaving 14 bases between. Germline-derived CDR1 and CDR2 are SGHNT and YYREEE (reference sequence). The CDR3 loop spans 14 amino acids. CDR3 sequence: CASTIQGLNQPQHF. The CDR3 DNA follows: TGTGCCAGCACCATACAGGGTCTAAATCAGCCCCAGCATTTT.

J is TRBJ2-3 and V is TRBV5-1; TRBD2 agrees at 10 bases. The CDR3 is 16 residues long. The trim removed 0 bases at V and 2 bases at J, leaving 3 bases unmatched. Germline CDR1 is SGHRS and CDR2 is YFSETQ. The CDR3 sequence: CASSLEAGGPTDTQYF. CDR3 DNA sequence: TGCGCCAGCAGCTTGGAAGCGGGGGGGCCCACAGATACGCAGTATTTT.

A remark on this clone: The sample holds other DNA sequences that translate to the same CDR3. V gene TRBV29-1 combines with J gene TRBJ1-5, with D perhaps matching TRBD1 (5 bases). V dropped 4 bases and J dropped 2 bases, with 6 bases sitting between them. The CDR3 is 12 residues long. Per the germline V gene, CDR1 is SQVTM and CDR2 is ANQGSEA. CDR3 protein: CSVGGGNQPQHF. The DNA for the CDR3 is TGCAGCGTTGGGGGGGGCAATCAGCCCCAGCATTTT.

The chain carries TRBV5-1 and TRBJ1-4; the match to TRBD1 covers 12 bases. The CDR3 is 16 residues long. V lost 4 bases to trimming and J lost 2 bases; unmatched junction nucleotides: 3. Germline lookup yields CDR1 SGHRS and CDR2 YFSETQ. CDR3 sequence: CASSQGQGATNEKLFF. Written as DNA, the CDR3 is TGCGCCAGCAGCCAGGGACAGGGGGCGACTAATGAAAAACTGTTTTTT.

The CDR3 DNA reads TGTGCCAGCAAGGGACAGGGGGAAACTAATGAAAAACTGTTTTTT. Translating gives CASKGQGETNEKLFF. The chain uses TRBV5-6 and TRBJ1-4; 11 positions match TRBD1. Germline V gene data show CDR1 as SGHDT and CDR2 as YYEEEE. V trimming: 6 bases; J trimming: 1 base; junction bases outside the gene matches: 2. The CDR3 spans 15 residues.

As DNA, the CDR3 is TGTGCCAGTAGTGCATCAGCCGGGACAGGGCGAGGCTACACCTTC. It specifies CASSASAGTGRGYTF. The rearrangement links TRBV19 to TRBJ1-2, with TRBD1 identical over 9 bases. V lost 5 bases, J lost 8 bases, and 12 bases stayed unmatched. CDR3 length: 15 amino acids. Germline CDR1 is LNHDA and CDR2 is SQIVND (reference sequence).

This chain uses TRBV28 with TRBJ2-7; weak D call: TRBD2 (6 bases). From germline, CDR1 is MDHEN and CDR2 SYDVKM. V lost 7 bases, J lost 0 bases, and 13 bases lay in between. This CDR3 contains 14 residues. The CDR3 here is CASIPGDSSYEQYF. The CDR3 DNA reads as TGTGCCAGCATTCCGGGGGATAGCTCCTACGAGCAGTACTTC.

J is TRBJ2-1 and V is TRBV6-1; 7 bases agree with TRBD1. The junction had 13 bases not matched to a gene; V was cut back by 4 bases and J by 7 bases. Germline V gene sequence: CDR1 MNHNS, CDR2 SASEGT. The CDR3 consists of 16 residues. The CDR3 loop is CASSVQGPEVGNEQFF. The CDR3 DNA reads TGTGCCAGCAGTGTACAGGGGCCTGAGGTTGGGAATGAGCAGTTCTTC.

The genes are TRBV18 and TRBJ2-3, with 7 bases matching TRBD2. V dropped 2 bases and J dropped 2; count of bases not matched to a gene: 1. Germline-derived CDR1 and CDR2 are KGHSH and LQKENI. The CDR3 has 14 residues. The CDR3 region is CASSPSGDTDTQYF. The DNA of the CDR3 is TGTGCCAGCTCACCAAGCGGGGACACAGATACGCAGTATTTT.

The gene calls are TRBV19 and TRBJ2-7, with D perhaps matching TRBD1 (6 bases). V gave up 6 bases and J gave up 3 bases, with 15 bases separating them. The CDR3 length is 14 residues. Germline values: CDR1 LNHDA, CDR2 SQIVND (reference sequence). In nucleotides, the CDR3 is TGTGCCAGTAGGGACAGATCCTTGAACTACGAGCAGTACTTC. Translated, it gives CASRDRSLNYEQYF.

The chain combines TRBV28 with TRBJ1-2; D unresolved. The length of the CDR3 is 10 residues. The germline V gene encodes CDR1 MDHEN and CDR2 SYDVKM. The CDR3 DNA is TGTGGCACTTCTAACTATGGCTACACCTTC. Translating gives CGTSNYGYTF.

V is TRBV9 and J is TRBJ2-2, with 12 nucleotides matching TRBD2. The J segment lost 4 bases and the V segment lost 3 bases, leaving 4 bases of the junction unmatched. The CDR3 spans 16 residues. Germline-derived CDR1 and CDR2 are SGDLS and YYNGEE. The CDR3 here is CASSARLAGVTGELFF. In nucleotides, the CDR3 is TGTGCCAGCAGCGCTCGACTAGCGGGGGTCACCGGGGAGCTGTTTTTT.

This clone appeared once. The chain uses TRBV5-1 and TRBJ1-1, with D possibly TRBD1 on 5 matching bases. The V end lost 4 bases, the J end lost 2 bases, and 12 bases lay between the germline ends. The CDR3 has 14 residues. CDR1 and CDR2 from the germline V gene are SGHRS and YFSETQ. This CDR3 is CASSPWGENTEAFF. The CDR3 bases are TGCGCCAGCAGCCCTTGGGGGGAAAACACTGAAGCTTTCTTT.

The chain combines TRBV12-3 or TRBV12-4 with TRBJ1-5; D unclear. The CDR3 has 12 amino acids. V lost 7 bases to trimming and J lost 5 bases, with 9 bases between them. CDR3 protein: CASKTTDQPQHF. The CDR3, as DNA: TGTGCCAGCAAAACCACGGATCAGCCCCAGCATTTT.

The chain recombines TRBV29-1 with TRBJ2-1; 9 bases fit TRBD2. CDR1 is SQVTM and CDR2 is ANQGSEA in the germline V gene. The CDR3 sequence is 18 residues long. The V and J ends lost 2 bases and 6 bases, in that order; junction bases with no gene match: 17. The CDR3 sequence is CSVEIPLAGGLLANEQFF. The CDR3 DNA follows: TGCAGCGTTGAAATACCCTTGGCGGGGGGGCTTTTGGCCAATGAGCAGTTCTTC.

The J gene is TRBJ2-7, the V gene TRBV5-4, with 7 positions matching TRBD1. J gave up 4 bases and V 4 bases, and 2 bases lay outside the gene matches. Germline V CDR1 and CDR2: SGHNT, YYREEE (reference sequence). The CDR3 runs 12 residues. CDR3 amino acids: CASSRDSYEQYF. CDR3 in DNA: TGTGCCAGCAGCCGGGACAGTTACGAGCAGTACTTC.

This clone was seen a handful of times. The chain is built from TRBV28 and TRBJ1-6; 8 nucleotides agree with TRBD1. The CDR3 consists of 14 residues. Germline V gives CDR1 MDHEN, CDR2 SYDVKM. Unmatched junction bases numbered 4, after V lost 5 bases and J lost 7 bases. CDR3 sequence: CASSLQGVNSPLHF. CDR3 in DNA: TGTGCCAGCAGTCTACAGGGGGTAAATTCACCCCTCCACTTT.

CDR3: CASSLEGVGYEQYF. Written as DNA, the CDR3 is TGCGCCAGCAGCTTGGAAGGGGTAGGCTACGAGCAGTACTTC. The chain joins TRBV5-1 to TRBJ2-7; D is possibly TRBD1 (5 bases). The CDR3 loop spans 14 amino acids. Germline values: CDR1 SGHRS, CDR2 YFSETQ. Trimming removed 0 bases from V and 3 bases from J, with 10 bases in between.

The gene calls are TRBV19 and TRBJ1-3; TRBD1 matches 9 bases. This CDR3 has 15 amino acids. Germline-derived CDR1 and CDR2 are LNHDA and SQIVND (reference sequence). Trimming took 5 bases from V and 4 from J; bases not matched to a gene: 6. The CDR3 spells CASSLQGAQGNTIYF. The CDR3 DNA reads TGTGCCAGTAGTCTACAGGGGGCGCAGGGAAACACCATATATTTT.